The 27 T cell receptor beta chains given below trace back to one sample, sequenced in a study of Graves' ophthalmopathy and Graves' hyperthyroidism. TCR beta CDR3 amplification used RNA transcripts. HTBI-primed first-round RT-PCR preceded second-round multiplex PCR. TCRdb re-called the multiplex PCR reads through MiXCR, storing one row per CDR3 protein. The sample records about 410,000 distinct CDR3 sequences, around 17% being singletons. Source material: peripheral blood. The receptor set was obtained from a woman younger than 35 with Graves' ophthalmopathy.

In its sample, this clonotype was seen many times. The J gene is TRBJ1-2, the V gene TRBV20-1; possible D gene TRBD1, 6 bases. With 6 bases removed from V and 3 bases from J, the gap between germline ends came to 11 bases. The CDR3 totals 12 residues. In germline, CDR1 is DFQATT, CDR2 SNEGSKA (reference sequence). As DNA, the CDR3 is TGCAGTGCCGGCAGGGGAGACTATGGCTACACCTTC. Protein sequence: CSAGRGDYGYTF.

Notes on this clonotype: The DNA is left out, because the CDR3 cannot be placed on it with certainty; the CDR3 is given as TCRdb lists it. The V call is TRBV2, the J call TRBJ1-1; the listed D gene, TRBD1, was not tested against the DNA. The CDR3 is made up of 22 amino acids, end residues included. Germline V gene lookup returns CDR1 SNHLY and CDR2 FYNNEI. The CDR3 spells CASSEGAVQYFGAGTRNTEAFF.

This clonotype was seen repeatedly, ten times or more. This sequence joins TRBV7-2 and TRBJ2-7; maybe TRBD1 (6 bases). Deletions cut 0 bases from V and 2 bases from J, with 14 bases between. This CDR3 has 16 residues. Germline V gene lookup returns CDR1 SGHTA and CDR2 FQGNSA. The CDR3 loop reads CASSLAGQGFPYEQYF. The CDR3, as DNA: TGTGCCAGCAGCTTAGCGGGGCAGGGGTTCCCCTACGAGCAGTACTTC.

This clonotype has at least ten counts. V is TRBV19 and J is TRBJ2-5; tentatively, D is TRBD2 (7 bases). CDR3 length: 13 residues. The V end was cut by 4 bases, the J end by 6 bases, with 12 bases between. Germline CDR1 is LNHDA and CDR2 is SQIVND (reference sequence). The CDR3: CASSTEGGKTQYF. The CDR3 region has the DNA TGTGCCAGTAGTACCGAGGGGGGGAAGACCCAGTACTTC. Together with reference TRBV19 and TRBJ2-5, the CDR3 gives the full variable domain: DGGITQSPKYLFRKEGQNVTLSCEQNLNHDAMYWYRQDPGQGLRLIYYSQIVNDFQKGDIAEGYSVSREKKESFPLTVTSAQKNPTAFYLCASSTEGGKTQYFGPGTRLLVL.

This clonotype was recorded at least ten times. This chain joins TRBV4-1 and TRBJ2-7; D gene unclear. Germline V gene sequence: CDR1 MGHRA, CDR2 YSYEKL. This CDR3 region has 11 residues. V lost 4 bases and J 6 bases, leaving 7 bases between the germline ends. The chain's CDR3 is CASSLSGEQYF. The CDR3 coding sequence is TGCGCCAGCAGCCTTTCTGGCGAGCAGTACTTC.

This clonotype was counted ten times or more. V gene TRBV4-1 combines with J gene TRBJ2-7, with 7 bases fitting TRBD2. Germline CDR1 MGHRA, CDR2 YSYEKL. The V gene end was trimmed by 4 bases and the J gene end by 3 bases; junction bases not matched to a gene: 15. The CDR3 is 17 amino acids. The CDR3 DNA reads TGCGCCAGCAGCCCACTTACGGGGAGGGCGGCGGGCTACGAGCAGTACTTC. Translation: CASSPLTGRAAGYEQYF.

This clonotype was detected ten times or more. The rearrangement links TRBV6-1 to TRBJ2-4, with a tentative D call TRBD2 (5 bases). The V gene's germline CDR1 is MNHNS and CDR2 SASEGT. V was trimmed by 0 bases and J by 5 bases, leaving 5 bases between them. This CDR3 comprises 13 residues. The chain's CDR3 is CASSEAGENIQYF. DNA for the CDR3: TGTGCCAGCAGTGAAGCGGGAGAAAACATTCAGTACTTC.

This clonotype has at least ten counts. The chain employs TRBV19 and TRBJ1-2, with 8 bases lining up with TRBD1. Germline assignment: CDR1 LNHDA and CDR2 SQIVND (reference sequence). J was trimmed by 0 bases and V by 9 bases; bases with no gene match: 12. This CDR3 contains 16 residues. In DNA, the CDR3 is TGTGCCAGCAAGCGGACAGGGCGGATTTCTAACTATGGCTACACCTTC. This sequence encodes CASKRTGRISNYGYTF.

This clonotype has a count of ten or more. The chain recombines TRBV5-1 with TRBJ2-2, with unresolved D. V lost 4 bases and J 6 bases, leaving 10 bases between the germline ends. Germline values: CDR1 SGHRS, CDR2 YFSETQ. This CDR3 has 13 residues. The CDR3 sequence: CASSPTQAGELFF. The CDR3 DNA is TGCGCCAGCAGCCCCACGCAGGCCGGGGAGCTGTTTTTT.

A few counts support this clonotype. The J gene is TRBJ1-1, the V gene TRBV12-3 or TRBV12-4; D is unresolved. The CDR3 is 15 amino acids. V was clipped by 4 bases and J by 5 bases, with 17 bases between them. The CDR3 sequence: CASSSGSGAPTEAFF. The CDR3 DNA reads as TGTGCCAGCAGTTCGGGATCGGGAGCCCCAACTGAAGCTTTCTTT.

The sample holds many counts of this clonotype. The V gene is TRBV28, the J gene TRBJ1-1, with TRBD1 as a possible D gene (5 bases). Trimming shortened V by 6 bases and J by 4 bases, and 18 bases separated the two germline ends. Germline V gene sequence: CDR1 MDHEN, CDR2 SYDVKM. This CDR3 contains 15 residues. DNA of the CDR3: TGTGCCAGCAGCCTGACCTCAGGGCTCGGCACTGAAGCTTTCTTT. Its protein is CASSLTSGLGTEAFF.

A few counts support this clonotype. The chain combines TRBV27 with TRBJ2-7; TRBD1 or TRBD2 may be the D gene (5 bases each). CDR3 length equals 15 residues. V shed 8 bases and J shed 2 bases, with 19 bases lying between them. Germline V gene lookup returns CDR1 MNHEY and CDR2 SMNVEV (reference sequence). The CDR3 nucleotides read TGTGCCAGCGGTCCTCATTGGGGGATCCCCTACGAGCAGTACTTC. Protein product: CASGPHWGIPYEQYF.

This clonotype was counted at least ten times. This chain links TRBV7-2 with TRBJ2-7; TRBD2 matches at 8 bases. Germline V gene lookup returns CDR1 SGHTA and CDR2 FQGNSA. The CDR3 spans 13 residues. V was pared by 5 bases and J by 6 bases, with 6 bases of the junction left unmatched. In DNA form, the CDR3 reads TGTGCCAGCAGCCTCGGGACTAGTCCCGAGCAGTACTTC. Protein: CASSLGTSPEQYF.

The chain combines TRBV7-2 with TRBJ1-6, with D possibly being TRBD1 (6 bases). CDR3 length: 11 residues. Trimming stripped 5 bases from V and 15 bases from J, with 11 bases between. The germline CDR1 and CDR2 sequences are SGHTA and FQGNSA. The CDR3 DNA reads TGTGCCAGCAGCAAACAGGGAGGCCTCCACTTT. It encodes CASSKQGGLHF. Using reference TRBV7-2 and TRBJ1-6 for the parts outside the CDR3, the full variable domain is GAGVSQSPSNKVTEKGKDVELRCDPISGHTALYWYRQSLGQGLEFLIYFQGNSAPDKSGLPSDRFSAERTGGSVSTLTIQRTQQEDSAVYLCASSKQGGLHFGNGTRLTVT.

At least ten counts were recorded for this clonotype. The genes are TRBV6-4 and TRBJ2-2; TRBD2 aligns across 13 bases. In germline, CDR1 is MRHNA, CDR2 SNTAGT. The V segment lost 7 bases and the J segment 5 bases; nucleotides outside the gene matches: 10. This CDR3 region has 17 residues. The CDR3 loop reads CASISRLAGGGTGELFF. CDR3 bases: TGTGCCAGCATCTCACGACTAGCGGGAGGAGGAACCGGGGAGCTGTTTTTT.

This clonotype was recorded at least ten times. This chain links TRBV20-1 with TRBJ2-6; D possibly uses TRBD1 or TRBD2 (6 bases each). Germline V CDR1 and CDR2: DFQATT, SNEGSKA (reference sequence). Trimming left V 6 bases short and J 0 bases short, with 18 bases between. This CDR3 has 17 residues. The CDR3 DNA follows: TGCAGTGCCCGTATATCGGGGGCTGTCTCTGGGGCCAACGTCCTGACTTTC. Protein: CSARISGAVSGANVLTF.

The V gene is TRBV6-2 or TRBV6-3, the J gene TRBJ1-5; 9 positions agree with TRBD1. CDR1 MNHEY and CDR2 SVGEGT come from the germline V gene. There are 13 residues in the CDR3. The V gene end was trimmed by 6 bases and the J gene end by 6 bases; junction bases not matched to a gene: 3. The CDR3 bases are TGTGCCAGCAGAGGACAGGGGTTTCAGCCCCAGCATTTT. Its translation: CASRGQGFQPQHF.

This clonotype has at least ten counts. The V and J genes are TRBV14 and TRBJ2-5, with D possibly TRBD2 on 6 matching bases. Deletions cut 4 bases from V and 5 bases from J, with 14 bases between. Germline CDR1 reads SGHDN; CDR2 reads FVKESK. The CDR3 runs to 14 residues. CDR3 in DNA: TGTGCCAGCAGCCCGACTAGTTTTGAGGAGACCCAGTACTTC. Translated: CASSPTSFEETQYF.

This clonotype was seen ten or more times. The rearrangement joins TRBV6-5 to TRBJ2-7; 11 nucleotides line up with TRBD1. The J segment lost 3 bases and the V segment lost 2 bases, leaving 3 bases of the junction unmatched. The germline V gene has CDR1 MNHEY and CDR2 SVGAGI. This CDR3 spans 15 amino acids. CDR3 bases: TGTGCCAGCAGTTACAAGGGGACAGGGGGCTACGAGCAGTACTTC. It codes for CASSYKGTGGYEQYF.

This clonotype was counted many times. The chain uses TRBV11-2 and TRBJ2-5; 10 nucleotides line up with TRBD2. Germline V CDR1 and CDR2: SGHAT, FQNNGV. V shed 5 bases and J 5 bases; nucleotides not matched to a gene: 14. This CDR3 comprises 17 residues. The CDR3 coding sequence is TGTGCCAGCAGCCTAGGCGGGGGACTAGCGTCTTTGGAGACCCAGTACTTC. Its translation is CASSLGGGLASLETQYF.

Ten or more counts support this clonotype. The gene calls are TRBV4-3 and TRBJ2-4, with D uncertain. Germline CDR1 is LGHNA and CDR2 is YSLEER. This CDR3 is built from 13 residues. Trimming removed 0 bases at V and 9 bases at J, with 9 bases between. DNA for the CDR3: TGCGCCAGCAGCCAAGATGAAGTCGGCATTCAGTACTTC. It yields the protein CASSQDEVGIQYF.

This clonotype was observed at least ten times. The V gene is TRBV7-6, the J gene TRBJ1-1; D uncertain. V shed 8 bases and J shed 5 bases, with 18 bases lying between them. The germline V gene has CDR1 SGHVS and CDR2 FNYEAQ. The CDR3 length is 14 residues. The CDR3 protein is CASSGESLGTEAFF. In nucleotides, the CDR3 is TGTGCCAGCTCCGGAGAGAGCCTGGGGACTGAAGCTTTCTTT.

This clonotype has a count of ten or more. The J gene is TRBJ2-2, the V gene TRBV25-1, with D possibly called TRBD1 or TRBD2 (5 bases each). The CDR3 has 15 amino acids. The V gene's germline CDR1 is MGHDK and CDR2 SYGVNS. Between the trimmed V and J ends, which lost 6 bases and 6 bases, there was a span of 17 bases. The CDR3 loop is CASRDLVGEPGELFF. CDR3 DNA: TGTGCCAGCAGAGACCTGGTAGGGGAGCCCGGGGAGCTGTTTTTT.

This clonotype was counted at least ten times. This rearrangement joins TRBV6-1 to TRBJ2-7; TRBD1 matches at 10 bases. Germline lookup yields CDR1 MNHNS and CDR2 SASEGT. CDR3 size: 16 residues. V lost 4 bases to trimming and J lost 5 bases; unmatched junction nucleotides: 11. DNA of the CDR3: TGTGCCAGCAGTGCAGACAGGGGGCCCTTCCTCGACGAGCAGTACTTC. Its protein is CASSADRGPFLDEQYF.

The rearrangement joins TRBV4-1 to TRBJ2-7, with D uncertain. There are 14 residues in the CDR3. V gave up 0 bases and J gave up 4 bases, with 10 bases separating them. From germline, CDR1 is MGHRA and CDR2 YSYEKL. The CDR3 protein is CASSQDVQAYEQYF. In DNA, the CDR3 is TGCGCCAGCAGCCAAGATGTTCAGGCGTACGAGCAGTACTTC.

This clonotype has at least ten counts. The rearrangement joins TRBV6-1 to TRBJ2-3; 12 bases are a match to TRBD2. Germline assignment: CDR1 MNHNS and CDR2 SASEGT. V shed 3 bases, J shed 6 bases, and the junction held 7 bases outside the gene matches. The CDR3 spans 16 residues. CDR3 sequence (DNA): TGTGCCAGCAGTGAGACCCTAGCGGGGGGGGCCGATACGCAGTATTTT. Protein: CASSETLAGGADTQYF.

V usage is TRBV20-1 and J usage is TRBJ1-1; D is perhaps TRBD1 (6 bases). V was clipped by 3 bases and J by 1 base, with 15 bases between them. Germline CDR1 reads DFQATT; CDR2 reads SNEGSKA (reference sequence). The CDR3 extends over 15 amino acids. The chain's CDR3 is CSASPHRAANTEAFF. DNA for the CDR3: TGCAGTGCTAGTCCCCACAGGGCGGCGAACACTGAAGCTTTCTTT.